This entry describes one T cell receptor beta chain. Its antigen is unidentified. The read comes to an end 3 residues before the CDR3 does, leaving the germline J gene to fill in the end. The data were taken from a study of T cells in women clearing cervical HPV infection. Study background: With HLA typing for only a few women, HLA confounding remains possible.

General study findings and limits: Repertoire richness, not evenness, was significantly elevated in CIN3+ cases versus controls.

Each participant carried one incident cervical HPV16 infection only. The V end lost 1 base, the J end lost 4 bases, and 8 bases lay between the germline ends. This CDR3 has 14 residues. In germline, CDR1 is SGHTA, CDR2 FQGNSA. Sequenced by immunoSEQ multiplex PCR; TCRdb stores in-frame clones only, minus some. The table lists roughly 30,000 clones. This TCR was sampled from a woman aged 18-69 years with a cervical HPV16 infection that either progressed to CIN3+ or cleared (not recorded which). The source material was blood buffy coat. V gene TRBV7-2 combines with J gene TRBJ1-5; D gene unclear. CDR3 bases read: TGTGCCAGCAGCTTAGGCAGGTCGAATCAGCCC. Translated, it gives CASSLGRSNQP. The entire CDR3 sequence reads CASSLGRSNQPQHF.